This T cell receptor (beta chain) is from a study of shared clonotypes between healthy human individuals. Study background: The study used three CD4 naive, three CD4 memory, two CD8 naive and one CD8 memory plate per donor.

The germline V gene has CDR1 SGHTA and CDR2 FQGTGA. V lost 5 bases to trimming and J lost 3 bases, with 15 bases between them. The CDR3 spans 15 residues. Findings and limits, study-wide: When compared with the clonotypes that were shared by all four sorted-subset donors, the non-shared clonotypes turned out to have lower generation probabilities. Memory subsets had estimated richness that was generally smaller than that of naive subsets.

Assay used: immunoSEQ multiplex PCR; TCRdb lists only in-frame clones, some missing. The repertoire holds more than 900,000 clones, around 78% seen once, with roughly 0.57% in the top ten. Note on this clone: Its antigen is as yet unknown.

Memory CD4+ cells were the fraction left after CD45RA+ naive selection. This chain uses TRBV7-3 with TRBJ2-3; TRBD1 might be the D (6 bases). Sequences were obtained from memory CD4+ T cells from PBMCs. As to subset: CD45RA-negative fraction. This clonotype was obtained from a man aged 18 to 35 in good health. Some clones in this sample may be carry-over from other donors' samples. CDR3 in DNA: TGTGCCAGCAGCCGGAGTGGGGGCCCTACAGATACGCAGTATTTT. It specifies CASSRSGGPTDTQYF.